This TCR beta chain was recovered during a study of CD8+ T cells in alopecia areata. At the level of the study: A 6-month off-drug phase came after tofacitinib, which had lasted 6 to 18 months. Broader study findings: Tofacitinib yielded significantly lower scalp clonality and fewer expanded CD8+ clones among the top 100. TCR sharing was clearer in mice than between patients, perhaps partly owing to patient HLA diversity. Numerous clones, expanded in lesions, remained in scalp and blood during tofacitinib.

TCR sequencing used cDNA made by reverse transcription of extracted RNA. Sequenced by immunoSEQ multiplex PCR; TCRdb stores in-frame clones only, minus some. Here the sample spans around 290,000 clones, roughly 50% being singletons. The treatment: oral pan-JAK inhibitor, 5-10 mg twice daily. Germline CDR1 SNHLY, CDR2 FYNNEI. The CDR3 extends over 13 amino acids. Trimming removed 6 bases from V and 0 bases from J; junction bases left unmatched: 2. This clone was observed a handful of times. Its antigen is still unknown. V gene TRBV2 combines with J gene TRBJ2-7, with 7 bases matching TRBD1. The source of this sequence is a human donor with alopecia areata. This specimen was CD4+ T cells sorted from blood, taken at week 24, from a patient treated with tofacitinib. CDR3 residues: CASRDRASYEQYF. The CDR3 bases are TGTGCCAGCAGAGACAGGGCCTCCTACGAGCAGTACTTC.